This T cell receptor beta chain came from a study of blood T cell repertoires in COVID-19. Assignment of participants to cohorts was predicated upon participant-reported clinical history. In Cohort 3, a recovered donor had either two negative PCRs, clearance, or symptom resolution. As handled by the study authors: The assay estimated nucleated cells by amplifying reference gene primers. Clones were sequenced by immunoSEQ multiplex PCR, and TCRdb holds only the in-frame ones, with some missing. V and J calls and clone size follow that table, whereas D and trimming were derived from the DNA. Altogether hundreds of thousands of clones are present, approximately 92% being singletons, with the ten largest covering less than 1.2%. V was cut by 0 bases and J by 3 bases, with 10 bases left in between. CDR3 length: 14 amino acids. CDR1 is SGDLS and CDR2 is YYNGEE in the germline V gene.

Sequences were obtained from PBMCs or T cells enriched from blood (not recorded which). The chain is built from TRBV9 and TRBJ2-7, with D perhaps matching TRBD1 (5 bases). The sequence was obtained from a young man who had recovered from COVID-19. The CDR3 nucleotides are TGTGCCAGCAGCGTAGGGCAGGGATACTACGAGCAGTACTTC. It yields the protein CASSVGQGYYEQYF.